This T cell receptor (beta chain) came from a study of beta chain features in type 1 diabetes. Findings of the study overall: Researchers report that Type 1 diabetes patients had moderately but significantly shorter TCRB CDR3s across all four CD4+ subsets.

This clone turned up a few times. Its target is not known. Every bit of the isolated RNA underwent reverse transcription, so sequencing read expressed TCRB transcripts. Roughly 3.6 million reads per sample were averaged for naive, central memory and regulatory samples. Clones were sequenced by immunoSEQ multiplex PCR, and TCRdb holds only the in-frame ones, with some missing. The sample consists of 250,000 to 400,000 clones, 11% to 15% of them appearing once. There are 17 residues in the CDR3. With 4 bases removed from V and 1 base from J, the gap between germline ends came to 18 bases. The germline V gene encodes CDR1 SGHDT and CDR2 YYEEEE.

The receptor's source is a man aged 25-45 years in good health. This sequence joins TRBV5-6 and TRBJ2-1, with D possibly TRBD2 on 5 matching bases. Sequenced sample: central memory CD4+ T cells from blood. The CDR3 region has the DNA TGTGCCAGCAGCCTCGGGGAAGCCCGCTTATCCTACAATGAGCAGTTCTTC. Amino acid sequence: CASSLGEARLSYNEQFF.